Listed here are 10 T cell receptor beta chains from one sample, sequenced in a study of T cell repertoires in ileal Crohn's disease. Measured with immunoSEQ multiplex PCR; TCRdb has only the in-frame clones, and not every one. The data show more than 50,000 clones, 85% to 90% seen once. The time point was: neoterminal ileum biopsy at postoperative endoscopy, about 6 months after surgery. The sequencing sample was made of ileal tissue. The origin of the receptors is an adult with Crohn's disease.

The chain's CDR3 is CASSSEGQGAKNIQYF. The CDR3 region has the DNA TGCGCCAGCAGCTCCGAAGGACAGGGGGCCAAAAACATTCAGTACTTC. The rearrangement links TRBV5-1 to TRBJ2-4; 9 bases map to TRBD1. The CDR3 has 16 amino acids. Germline CDR1 SGHRS, CDR2 YFSETQ. V was clipped by 3 bases and J by 1 base; unmatched bases: 5.

The V gene is TRBV6-5, the J gene TRBJ1-6, with TRBD1 as a possible D gene (6 bases). Germline lookup yields CDR1 MNHEY and CDR2 SVGAGI. Trimming pared 4 bases from V and 6 bases from J, leaving 13 bases between. This CDR3 is 15 amino acids long. The DNA for the CDR3 is TGTGCCAGCAGTTGGGAAAGCAGGGGTAATTCACCCCTCCACTTT. Its translation: CASSWESRGNSPLHF.

The rearrangement uses TRBV7-6 and TRBJ2-5; D not certain. The germline gives CDR1 SGHVS, CDR2 FNYEAQ. The CDR3 is 14 residues long. Trimming shortened V by 0 bases and J by 2 bases, and 7 bases separated the two germline ends. The CDR3 here is CASSLASQQETQYF. CDR3 coding DNA: TGTGCCAGCAGCTTAGCATCCCAACAAGAGACCCAGTACTTC.

V is TRBV5-1 and J is TRBJ1-3; D gene unclear. The length of the CDR3 is 17 residues. Trimming pared 4 bases from V and 0 bases from J, leaving 17 bases between. Per germline, CDR1 SGHRS and CDR2 YFSETQ. CDR3 sequence: CASSTRVAGPSGNTIYF. CDR3 nucleotide sequence: TGCGCCAGCAGCACTAGGGTGGCGGGTCCCTCTGGAAACACCATATATTTT.

Comment on this clone: At one end, the junction sequence differs from germline, possibly due to a read error. The chain uses TRBV7-8 and TRBJ1-2, with 10 bases identical to TRBD1. The CDR3 length is 13 residues. Germline V gene sequence: CDR1 SGHVS, CDR2 FQNEAQ. The CDR3 DNA reads TGTGCCAGCAGCTTAGTTGTTGGACAGGGGGTAAGGTTC. This sequence encodes CASSLVVGQGVRF.

This clone was recorded only once. The chain carries TRBV6-1 and TRBJ2-7, with D perhaps TRBD2 (5 bases). In germline, CDR1 is MNHNS, CDR2 SASEGT. V lost 2 bases, J lost 3 bases, and 14 bases lay in between. There are 15 residues in the CDR3. The CDR3 spells CASSETRSRGYEQYF. The CDR3 region has the DNA TGTGCCAGCAGTGAAACCCGCTCACGGGGCTACGAGCAGTACTTC.

This clone was found once. The V gene is TRBV9, the J gene TRBJ2-1, with TRBD2 matching 9 bases. The CDR3 totals 14 residues. Trimming at V came to 3 bases and at J to 6 bases, leaving 4 bases not matched to a gene. CDR1 is SGDLS and CDR2 is YYNGEE in the germline V gene. Here the CDR3 reads CASSALSGGNEQFF. Here the CDR3 DNA reads TGTGCCAGCAGCGCTCTTAGCGGGGGCAATGAGCAGTTCTTC.

This clone was observed a handful of times. The genes are TRBV10-3 and TRBJ2-1; TRBD2 might be the D (5 bases). The CDR3 contains 16 residues. The germline V gene has CDR1 ENHRY and CDR2 SYGVKD. V lost 8 bases, J lost 6 bases, and 23 bases lay in between. The CDR3 region is CAISPSSPLPVNEQFF. As DNA, the CDR3 is TGTGCCATCTCCCCTAGCAGCCCCCTTCCGGTCAATGAGCAGTTCTTC.

V gene TRBV6-1 combines with J gene TRBJ1-5, with D uncertain. The CDR3 contains 15 residues. V gave up 8 bases and J gave up 0 bases, with 14 bases separating them. The germline V gene encodes CDR1 MNHNS and CDR2 SASEGT. This chain's CDR3 is CASGSTVYSNQPQHF. The CDR3 DNA follows: TGTGCCAGCGGAAGTACAGTTTATAGCAATCAGCCCCAGCATTTT.

This clone came up once. The V call is TRBV7-9, the J call TRBJ1-5; D unclear. Germline loops: CDR1 SEHNR, CDR2 FQNEAQ (reference sequence). V lost 5 bases and J 6 bases, leaving 14 bases between the germline ends. The CDR3 has 14 amino acids. The CDR3 coding sequence is TGTGCCAGCAGCCTAGGGTACAGTGGTCAGCCCCAGCATTTT. This sequence encodes CASSLGYSGQPQHF.